This T cell receptor (beta chain) was sequenced in a study of blood T cell repertoires in COVID-19. The method was immunoSEQ multiplex PCR; TCRdb's version includes in-frame clones alone and lacks a portion of them. The profile covers 100,000 to 150,000 clones, with around 86% appearing a single time and around 5% taken by the ten largest. Per germline, CDR1 SGHRS and CDR2 YFSETQ. This CDR3 spans 16 amino acids. The V gene end was trimmed by 4 bases and the J gene end by 0 bases; junction bases not matched to a gene: 8. The chain recombines TRBV5-1 with TRBJ2-3; 7 bases match TRBD2. The source is a human donor in a cohort sampled during active COVID-19. Material for sequencing was peripheral blood. CDR3 sequence (DNA): TGCGCCAGCAGCAAAACGACTAGCCCAAGCACAGATACGCAGTATTTT. Its translation is CASSKTTSPSTDTQYF.